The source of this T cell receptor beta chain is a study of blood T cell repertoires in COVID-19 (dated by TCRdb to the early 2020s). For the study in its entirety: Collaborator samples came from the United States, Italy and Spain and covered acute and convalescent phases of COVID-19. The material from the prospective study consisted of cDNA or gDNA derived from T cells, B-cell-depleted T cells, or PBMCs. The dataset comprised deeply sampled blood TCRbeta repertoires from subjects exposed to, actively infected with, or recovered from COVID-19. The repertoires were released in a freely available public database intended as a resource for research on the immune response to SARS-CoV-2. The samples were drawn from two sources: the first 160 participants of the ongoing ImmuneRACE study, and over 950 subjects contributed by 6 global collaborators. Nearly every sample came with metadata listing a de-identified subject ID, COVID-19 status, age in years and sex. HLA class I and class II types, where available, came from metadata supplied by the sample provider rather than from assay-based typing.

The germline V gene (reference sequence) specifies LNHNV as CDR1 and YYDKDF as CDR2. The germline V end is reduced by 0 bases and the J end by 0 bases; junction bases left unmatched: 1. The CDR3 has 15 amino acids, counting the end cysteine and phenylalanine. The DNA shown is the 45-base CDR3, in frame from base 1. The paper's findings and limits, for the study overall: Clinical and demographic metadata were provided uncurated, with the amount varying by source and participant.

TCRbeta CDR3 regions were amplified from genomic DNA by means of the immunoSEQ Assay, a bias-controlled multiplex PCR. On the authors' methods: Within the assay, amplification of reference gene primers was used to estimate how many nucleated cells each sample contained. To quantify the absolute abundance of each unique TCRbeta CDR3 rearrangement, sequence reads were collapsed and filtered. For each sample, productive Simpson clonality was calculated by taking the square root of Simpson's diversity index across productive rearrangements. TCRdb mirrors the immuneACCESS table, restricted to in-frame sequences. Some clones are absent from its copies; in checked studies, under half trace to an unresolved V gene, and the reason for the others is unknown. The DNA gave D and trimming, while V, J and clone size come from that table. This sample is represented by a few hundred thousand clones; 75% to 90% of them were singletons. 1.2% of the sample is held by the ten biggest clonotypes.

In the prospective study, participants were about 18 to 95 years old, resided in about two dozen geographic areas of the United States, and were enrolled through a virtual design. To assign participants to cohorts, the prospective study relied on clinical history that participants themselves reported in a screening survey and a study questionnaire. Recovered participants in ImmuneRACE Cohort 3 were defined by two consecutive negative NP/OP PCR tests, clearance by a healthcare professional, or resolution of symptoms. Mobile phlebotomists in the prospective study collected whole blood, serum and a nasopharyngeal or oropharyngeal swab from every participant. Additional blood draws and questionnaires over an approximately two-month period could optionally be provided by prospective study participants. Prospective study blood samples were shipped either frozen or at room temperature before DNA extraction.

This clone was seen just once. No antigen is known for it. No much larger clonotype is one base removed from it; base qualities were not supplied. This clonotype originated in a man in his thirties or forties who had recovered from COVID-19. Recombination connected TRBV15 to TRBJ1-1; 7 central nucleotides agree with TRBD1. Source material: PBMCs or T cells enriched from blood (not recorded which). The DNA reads TGTGCCACCAGCAGAGATCAGGGGGTGAACACTGAAGCTTTCTTT. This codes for CATSRDQGVNTEAFF. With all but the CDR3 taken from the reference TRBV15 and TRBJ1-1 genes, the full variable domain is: DAMVIQNPRYQVTQFGKPVTLSCSQTLNHNVMYWYQQKSSQAPKLLFHYYDKDFNNEADTPDNFQSRRPNTSFCFLDIRSPGLGDTAMYLCATSRDQGVNTEAFFGQGTRLTVV.